The T cell receptor (beta chain) described here comes from a study of Ad26.COV2.S vaccination and SARS-CoV-2 variants. As concerns this clone: Its antigen remains unknown.

Sequencing was performed with immunoSEQ multiplex PCR; in TCRdb, only in-frame clones are kept and a portion is missing. Seen here are under 150,000 clones, about nine tenths observed once, and the top ten hold approximately 5%. Study conclusions and caveats: Measurements of TCR breadth and depth may have given underestimates of the total T cell responses. Marked by substantial breadth, spike-specific CD8+ and CD4+ T cell responses were reportedly seen after vaccination. Vaccinated and placebo-treated recipients had similar non-spike TCR breadth.

V lost 2 bases, J lost 3 bases, and 5 bases lay in between. Germline CDR1 reads SGHRS; CDR2 reads YFSETQ. The CDR3 runs to 12 residues. The source was peripheral blood, collected after recovery from COVID-19. The V call is TRBV5-1, the J call TRBJ1-1; no clear D. This receptor was taken from a human donor who had recovered from COVID-19. DNA for the CDR3: TGCGCCAGCAGCTTTGGGGACACTGAAGCTTTCTTT. This encodes CASSFGDTEAFF.